This record covers a single TCR beta chain. Its antigen is not yet known. Qualities for individual bases were not recorded, and no much larger clone is one base off. These data are taken from a study of T cell responses to AZD1222 COVID-19 vaccine (dated by TCRdb to 2020 to 2022). Notes on the research overall: AZD1222 recipients whose second dose came at about 4 weeks and those whose second dose came at about 12 weeks were combined into one group, since spike-specific TCR depth and breadth did not differ between the two schedules. Enrollment into the trials was organized by age into subgroups of 18-55, 56-69 and 70-plus years, and those subgroups contained about 160, 30 and 59 TCR-sequenced participants, respectively. TCR sequencing covered some 250 trial participants: 207 given two doses of AZD1222 and about 26 given two doses of MenACWY control vaccine.

The CDR3 regions of human TCRbeta chains were analyzed by immunosequencing. For the original study's pipeline: TCRs in the repertoires were compared against a reference library of SARS-CoV-2-specific TCRs that had been generated with the MIRA antigen-specificity platform. Breadth meant the fraction of unique TCRs that were SARS-CoV-2-associated, whereas depth meant the fraction of total T cells that were SARS-CoV-2-associated. Each spike-specific TCR was assigned to its reactive spike region and to a CD4 or CD8 class using the MIRA data. Log10-transformed breadth and depth values were compared by one-way ANOVA with Sidak's multiple comparisons tests. TCRdb holds this immuneACCESS table with in-frame rearrangements only. Some clones are missing; in checked studies, unresolved V genes explain under half, and the rest has no known cause. From that table come the V and J calls and clone size; the DNA was used to work out D and trimming. The sample contains approximately 120,000 clones, around 89% of them found a single time. About 1.4% of the sample lies in the top ten.

The investigation overall reported the following: Because no day 14 peak-response samples were available, the repertoires could be characterized only after the peak T cell response. In the small 56-69-year group, the increase in depth fell short of significance, most likely because of low power. Participants were mostly white British, with more females than males. The authors suggested clonal diversity may have been underestimated. Only five to seven AZD1222 recipients were SARS-CoV-2 seropositive at baseline, limiting conclusions about previously exposed vaccinees. Reportedly, almost half of the unique spike-specific TCRs recognized epitopes lying outside the regions that are mutated in the B.1.351 and B.1.1.7 variants. After two AZD1222 doses, spike-specific TCR breadth and depth were significantly higher than at day 0 and than in MenACWY recipients. Vaccine-associated CD4 TCRs spanned the whole spike protein, with dominant responses in regions 160-218 and 743-854.

From the cysteine through the phenylalanine, the CDR3 covers 14 amino acids. CDR3 DNA is the only sequence kept; it has 42 bases, read in frame from the first base. V sheds 6 bases and J sheds 4 bases, leaving 15 bases between their ends. The germline V gene specifies SGDLS as CDR1 and YYNGEE as CDR2. Interpreted using the paper, the time point label stands for: baseline before first vaccination. Samples from vaccinated people were obtained from the UK trials COV001 and COV002, which included a single-blind randomized controlled phase 2/3 trial of AZD1222 (ChAdOx1 nCoV-19) in healthy adults. Trial participant PBMC samples were collected at day 0 and day 28 after the second dose for TCRbeta chain sequencing.

The sequence links TRBV9 to TRBJ2-3, with a tentative D call of TRBD1 or TRBD2, each matching 7 bases. The sequence derives from an adult in good health. This specimen was peripheral blood, taken on day 0 of AZD1222 vaccination. The DNA reads TGTGCCAGCAATGGGGGAGGGGGCGCAGATACGCAGTATTTT. Translated, it reads CASNGGGGADTQYF.